The rows below give T cell receptor beta chains drawn from one sample of a study of blood T cell repertoires in COVID-19. The table came from immunoSEQ multiplex PCR; TCRdb's copy has only in-frame clones and leaves some out. The table lists about 170,000 clones, roughly 85% of them singletons, with 15% to 20% in the top ten. Sequenced material: PBMCs or T cells enriched from blood (not recorded which). The receptor set was obtained from a woman in her seventies in a cohort exposed to, infected with or recovered from COVID-19 (not recorded which). Both conserved end residues are part of each CDR3.

TRBJ1-6,TRBV12-3/TRBV12-4,CASRVDRESPLHF
TRBJ1-1,TRBV7-6,CASSLARGTEAFF
TRBJ2-3,TRBV6-2/TRBV6-3,CASSATGTDTQYF
TRBJ1-6,TRBV9,CASQNQDRAPSPLHF
TRBJ1-4,TRBV11-3,CASSLEAGATNEKLFF
TRBJ2-1,TRBV12-5,CASGPNWTEEQFF
TRBJ1-5,TRBV20-1,CSASSFNQPQHF
TRBJ2-7,TRBV11-2,CASSLGQGDEQYF
TRBJ2-1,TRBV5-1,CASSLGTGRTNEQFF
TRBJ2-6,TRBV2,CASSELSSGANVLTF
TRBJ2-3,TRBV10-3,CATEGGTDTQYF
TRBJ2-3,TRBV4-1,CASSQVAGDTQYF
TRBJ1-1,TRBV6-5,CASRTGGVAEAFF
TRBJ2-5,TRBV28,CASSLAGIGQETQYF
TRBJ1-2,TRBV11-2,CASSLARQGDYTF
TRBJ2-1,TRBV11-2,CASSTTGFNEQFF
TRBJ1-6,TRBV6-5,CASSYEGLRSPLHF
TRBJ2-7,TRBV18,CASSLDRGGYEQYF
TRBJ2-7,TRBV6-1,CASSEPTRGSTYEQYF
TRBJ1-2,TRBV18,CASSSGYGYTF
TRBJ2-5,TRBV18,CASSPPNGQQETQYF
TRBJ1-5,TRBV12-3/TRBV12-4,CASSLQGDQPQHF
TRBJ1-1,TRBV30,CAWRLGNTEAFF
TRBJ1-6,TRBV28,CASSPRDSYSPLHF
TRBJ2-3,TRBV9,CASSVDASGSSTDTQYF
TRBJ2-1,TRBV28,CASSLYGRSYNEQFF
TRBJ1-4,TRBV28,CASSWDRGNEKLFF
TRBJ1-2,TRBV6-5,CASTSGTGKGYTF
TRBJ2-7,TRBV28,CASSLYKDRAEQYF
TRBJ2-1,TRBV7-3,CASSLLAGTDYNEQFF
TRBJ2-2,TRBV4-1,CASSQRTSGRARGGELFF
TRBJ1-2,TRBV18,CASSPSAGWDYGYTF
TRBJ1-2,TRBV3-1/TRBV3-2,CASSQVDGDYGYTF
TRBJ1-4,TRBV27,CASSLLGMREKLFF
TRBJ2-7,TRBV2,CASSELGQGYEQYF
TRBJ2-1,TRBV28,CASSRWLAGGGDEQFF
TRBJ1-2,TRBV6-5,CASSYSGTSGGYGYTF
TRBJ2-5,TRBV29-1,CSVGASGTGFETQYF
TRBJ2-3,TRBV9,CASSVSTSTDTQYF
TRBJ2-5,TRBV5-4,CASSGQGLETQYF
TRBJ2-5,TRBV24-1,CATSDFTGISQETQYF
TRBJ1-6,TRBV10-3,CAIKRGTGDNSPLHF
TRBJ2-7,TRBV6-5,CASSYSIGLGGEQYF
TRBJ1-6,TRBV2,CASRPGQGDSPLHF
TRBJ1-1,TRBV6-5,CASRTRGTEAFF
TRBJ2-3,TRBV3-1/TRBV3-2,CASSVRTSGSGTDTQYF
TRBJ2-5,TRBV3-1/TRBV3-2,CASSLSSGRGETQYF
TRBJ2-7,TRBV5-1,CASRSTSGSSYEQYF
TRBJ2-1,TRBV9,CASSPPLVVSSYNEQFF
TRBJ2-2,TRBV5-1,CASSSGLAGGTGELFF
TRBJ1-5,TRBV5-5,CASSLPGGIQPQHF
TRBJ1-3,TRBV6-5,CASSTGGAFADTIYF
TRBJ1-2,TRBV1,CTSSSYRGANYGYTF
TRBJ2-1,TRBV6-5,CASTQGISYNEQFF